This T cell receptor (beta chain) was obtained from a study of OX40 agonist ivuxolimab in advanced cancers. Study-level information: Melanoma, hepatocellular carcinoma, head and neck or renal cell cancer occurred in dose-escalation patients. Under the entry rules, prior anti-PD-1, anti-PD-L1 or anti-CTLA-4 therapy was allowed, and 35% to 40% had some.

Germline values: CDR1 SGHVS, CDR2 FQNEAQ. This CDR3 spans 15 amino acids. V was clipped by 5 bases and J by 0 bases, with 13 bases between them. Overall study findings and caveats: Partial responders at 0.1-3.0 mg/kg had among the lowest clonal expansion.

Only in-frame clones appear in the TCRdb table, and some are missing; sequencing was by immunoSEQ multiplex PCR. The sample has 50,000 or so clones, approximately 90% seen once. Concerning this clone: The antigen remains undetermined.

The sample was CD4+ or CD8+ T cells sorted from blood, taken in a trial of the OX40 agonist ivuxolimab. The chain has TRBV7-8 and TRBJ1-1; D unresolved. The sequence was obtained from an adult with an advanced solid tumor such as melanoma, head and neck, liver or kidney cancer. CDR3 protein: CASSLESRMNTEAFF. The DNA of the CDR3 is TGTGCCAGCAGCCTTGAGAGTCGGATGAACACTGAAGCTTTCTTT.